This T cell receptor (beta chain) originates from a study of shared clonotypes between healthy human individuals. Broader study findings: On the whole, naive subsets had larger estimated richness than memory subsets had.

Germline-derived CDR1 and CDR2 are SGDLS and YYNGEE. The CDR3 runs to 12 residues. V shed 0 bases and J shed 10 bases, with 9 bases lying between them. The table lists this clone with a count of one. Its target is not known. TCRdb keeps only in-frame clones here, not all; method: immunoSEQ multiplex PCR. The table shows roughly 2 million clones, with roughly 94% occurring only once. The sequencing sample was made of naive CD4+ T cells sorted from blood. Subset denoted: CD45RA+ positively selected. V usage is TRBV9 and J usage is TRBJ2-3; unclear D gene. The clonotype comes from a man aged 18 to 30 in good health. The CDR3 nucleotides read TGTGCCAGCAGCGTAGACGGGCGTTCGCAGTATTTT. Residues: CASSVDGRSQYF.